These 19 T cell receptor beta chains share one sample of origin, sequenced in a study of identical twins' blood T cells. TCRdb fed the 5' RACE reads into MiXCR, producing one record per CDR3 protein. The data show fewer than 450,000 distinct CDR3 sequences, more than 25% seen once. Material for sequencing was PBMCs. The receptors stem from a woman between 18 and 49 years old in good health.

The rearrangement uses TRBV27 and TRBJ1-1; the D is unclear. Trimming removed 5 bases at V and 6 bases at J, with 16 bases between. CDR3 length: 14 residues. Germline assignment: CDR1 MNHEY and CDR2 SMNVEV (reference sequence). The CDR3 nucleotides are TGTGCCAGCAGTCTAGCCGACGGACCGGCTGAAGCTTTCTTT. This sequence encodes CASSLADGPAEAFF.

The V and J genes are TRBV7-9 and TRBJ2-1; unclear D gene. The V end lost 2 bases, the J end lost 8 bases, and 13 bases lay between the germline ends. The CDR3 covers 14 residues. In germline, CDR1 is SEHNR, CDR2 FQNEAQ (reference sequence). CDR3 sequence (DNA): TGTGCCAGCAGCTTAAGCCAACTTCCGGATGAGCAGTTCTTC. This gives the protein CASSLSQLPDEQFF.

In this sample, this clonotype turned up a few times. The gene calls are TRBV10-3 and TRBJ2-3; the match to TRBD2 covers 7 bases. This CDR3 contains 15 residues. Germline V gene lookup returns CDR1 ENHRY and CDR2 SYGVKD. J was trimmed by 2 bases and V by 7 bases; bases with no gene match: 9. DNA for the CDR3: TGTGCCATCATGGCGACTAGCAGGTCCACAGATACGCAGTATTTT. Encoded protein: CAIMATSRSTDTQYF.

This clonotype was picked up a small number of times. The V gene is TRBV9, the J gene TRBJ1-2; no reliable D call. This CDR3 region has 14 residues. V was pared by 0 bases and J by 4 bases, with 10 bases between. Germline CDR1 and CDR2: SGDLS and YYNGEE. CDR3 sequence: CASSVDAAVYGYTF. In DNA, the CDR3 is TGTGCCAGCAGCGTAGACGCGGCAGTCTATGGCTACACCTTC.

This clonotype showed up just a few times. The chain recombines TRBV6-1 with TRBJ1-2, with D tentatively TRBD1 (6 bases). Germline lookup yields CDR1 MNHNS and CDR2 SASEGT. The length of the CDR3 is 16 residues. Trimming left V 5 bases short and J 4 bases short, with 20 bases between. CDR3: CASSSPIGGAIYGYTF. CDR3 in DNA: TGTGCCAGCAGTTCCCCCATAGGGGGGGCAATCTATGGCTACACCTTC.

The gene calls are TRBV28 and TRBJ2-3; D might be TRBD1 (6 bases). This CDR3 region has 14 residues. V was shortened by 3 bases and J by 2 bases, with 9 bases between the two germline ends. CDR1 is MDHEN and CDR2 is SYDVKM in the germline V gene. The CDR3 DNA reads TGTGCCAGCAGTTTGGGGGCCAACACAGATACGCAGTATTTT. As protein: CASSLGANTDTQYF.

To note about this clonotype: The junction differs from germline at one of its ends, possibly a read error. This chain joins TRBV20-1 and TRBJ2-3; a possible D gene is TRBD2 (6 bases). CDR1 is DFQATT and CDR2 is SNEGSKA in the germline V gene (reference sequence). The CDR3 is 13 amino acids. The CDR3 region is CSARLRGTDTQYF. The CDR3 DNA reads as TGCAGTGCTAGGTTGCGGGGCACTGATACGCAGTATTTT.

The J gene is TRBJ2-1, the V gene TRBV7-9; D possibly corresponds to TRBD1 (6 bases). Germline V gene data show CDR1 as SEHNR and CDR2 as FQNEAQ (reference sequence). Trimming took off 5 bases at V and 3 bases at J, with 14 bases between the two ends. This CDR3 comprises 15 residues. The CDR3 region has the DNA TGTGCCAGCAGCCCCTGGGACACGGACTACAATGAGCAGTTCTTC. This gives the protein CASSPWDTDYNEQFF.

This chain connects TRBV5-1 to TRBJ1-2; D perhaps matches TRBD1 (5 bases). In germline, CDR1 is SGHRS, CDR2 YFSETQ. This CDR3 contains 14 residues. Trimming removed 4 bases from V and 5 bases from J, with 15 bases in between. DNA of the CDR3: TGCGCCAGCAGCCCCCAGACAGACCGGTATGGCTACACCTTC. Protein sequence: CASSPQTDRYGYTF.

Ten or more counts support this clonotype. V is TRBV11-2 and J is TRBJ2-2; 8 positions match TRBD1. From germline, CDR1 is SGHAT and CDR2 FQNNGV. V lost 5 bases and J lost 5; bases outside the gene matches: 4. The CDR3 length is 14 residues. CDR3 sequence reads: CASSGTGHTGELFF. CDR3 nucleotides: TGTGCCAGCAGCGGGACAGGTCATACCGGGGAGCTGTTTTTT. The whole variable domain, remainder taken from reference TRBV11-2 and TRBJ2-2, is EAGVAQSPRYKIIEKRQSVAFWCNPISGHATLYWYQQILGQGPKLLIQFQNNGVVDDSQLPKDRFSAERLKGVDSTLKIQPAKLEDSAVYLCASSGTGHTGELFFGEGSRLTVL.

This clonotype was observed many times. The CDR3, as DNA: TGTGCCAGCAGCATTAACTATGGCTACACCTTC. It encodes CASSINYGYTF. This chain joins TRBV28 and TRBJ1-2; no definite D call. Trimming pared 6 bases from V and 1 base from J, leaving 3 bases between. The CDR3 loop spans 11 amino acids. Germline lookup yields CDR1 MDHEN and CDR2 SYDVKM.

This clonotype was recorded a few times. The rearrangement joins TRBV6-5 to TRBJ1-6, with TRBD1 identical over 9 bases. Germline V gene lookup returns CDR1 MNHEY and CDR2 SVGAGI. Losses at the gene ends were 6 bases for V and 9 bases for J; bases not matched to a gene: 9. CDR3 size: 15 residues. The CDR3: CASSVLPTGGSPLHF. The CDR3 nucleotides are TGTGCCAGCAGCGTCCTCCCGACAGGGGGTTCACCCCTCCACTTT.

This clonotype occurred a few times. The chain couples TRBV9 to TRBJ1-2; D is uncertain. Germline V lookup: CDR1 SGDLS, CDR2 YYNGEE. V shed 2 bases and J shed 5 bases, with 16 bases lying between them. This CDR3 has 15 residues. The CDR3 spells CASSVHLIGVYGYTF. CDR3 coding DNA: TGTGCCAGCAGCGTGCACCTTATTGGAGTTTATGGCTACACCTTC.

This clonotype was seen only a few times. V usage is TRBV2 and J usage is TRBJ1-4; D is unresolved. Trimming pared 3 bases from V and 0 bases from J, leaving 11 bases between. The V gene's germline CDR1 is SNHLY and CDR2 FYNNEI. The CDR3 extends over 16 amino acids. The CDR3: CASSDFAVATNEKLFF. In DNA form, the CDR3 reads TGTGCCAGCAGTGATTTTGCCGTAGCAACTAATGAAAAACTGTTTTTT.

The chain's CDR3 is CASSTGELFF. In DNA, the CDR3 is TGTGCCTCTAGCACCGGGGAGCTGTTTTTT. The rearrangement links TRBV27 to TRBJ2-2, with D uncertain. The CDR3 contains 10 residues. Germline V gene lookup returns CDR1 MNHEY and CDR2 SMNVEV (reference sequence). With 11 bases removed from V and 4 bases from J, the gap between germline ends came to 5 bases.

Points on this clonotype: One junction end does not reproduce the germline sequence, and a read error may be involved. The CDR3 DNA reads as TGCGGTGCTAGACACTTAAACACCGGGGAGCTGTTTTTT. Its translation is CGARHLNTGELFF. This chain joins TRBV20-1 and TRBJ2-2, with D unresolved. From germline, CDR1 is DFQATT and CDR2 SNEGSKA (reference sequence). The CDR3 sequence is 13 residues long.

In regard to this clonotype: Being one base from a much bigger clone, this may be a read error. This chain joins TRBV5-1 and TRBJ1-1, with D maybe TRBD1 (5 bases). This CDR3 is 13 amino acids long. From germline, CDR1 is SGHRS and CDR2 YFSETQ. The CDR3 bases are TGCGCCAGAAGCTTGGGGACGAACGCTGAAGCTTTCTTT. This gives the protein CARSLGTNAEAFF.

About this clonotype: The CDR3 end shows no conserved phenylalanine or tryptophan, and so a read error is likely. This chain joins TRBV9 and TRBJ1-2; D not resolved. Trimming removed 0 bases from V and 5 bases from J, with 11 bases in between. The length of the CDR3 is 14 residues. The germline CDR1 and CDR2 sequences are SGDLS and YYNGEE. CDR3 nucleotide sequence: TGTGCCAGCAGCGTAGTGGAGAAAATTTATGGCTACACCCTC. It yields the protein CASSVVEKIYGYTL.

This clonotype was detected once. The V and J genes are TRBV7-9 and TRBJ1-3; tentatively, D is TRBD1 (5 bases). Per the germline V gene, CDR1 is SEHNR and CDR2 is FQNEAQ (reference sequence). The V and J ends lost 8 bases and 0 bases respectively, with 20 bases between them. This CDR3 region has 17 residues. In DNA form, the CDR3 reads TGTGCCAGCTTCGGGACCCTGGGCAGAACCTCTGGAAACACCATATATTTT. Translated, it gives CASFGTLGRTSGNTIYF.